The rows below give T cell receptor beta chains drawn from one sample of a study of T cell changes during pregnancy in multiple sclerosis. Libraries were prepared by immunoSEQ multiplex PCR; TCRdb keeps only in-frame clonotypes and omits some of them. The sample has tens of thousands of clones; under 95% are singletons. The material was peripheral blood, obtained in the first trimester of pregnancy. These receptor sequences come from a female donor in good health, enrolled as a control in a pregnancy study. Both conserved end residues are part of each CDR3. A D gene is named only where the DNA matches it firmly. Size tells how often a clone was seen (once, few, many) or the class of an expanded clone, and some rows leave it out.

d_call	v_call	j_call	clone_size	cdr3_aa	cdr3_nt
TRBD1	TRBV10-3	TRBJ2-2	NA	CAISSTGETGELFF	TGTGCCATCAGTAGCACAGGGGAGACAGGGGAGCTGTTTTTT
NA	TRBV7-2	TRBJ2-5	NA	CASSPSETQYF	TGTGCCAGCAGCCCCTCTGAGACCCAGTACTTC
TRBD2	TRBV14	TRBJ2-1	NA	CASSQGTRGFYNEQFF	TGTGCCAGCAGCCAAGGGACTAGGGGATTCTACAATGAGCAGTTCTTC
NA	TRBV18	TRBJ2-3	NA	CASSPPQRGTDTQYF	TGTGCCAGCTCACCACCACAGCGGGGCACAGATACGCAGTATTTT
TRBD1	TRBV9	TRBJ1-2	NA	CASSPAWDSFYGYTF	TGTGCCAGCAGCCCCGCGTGGGACAGTTTCTATGGCTACACCTTC
TRBD2	TRBV7-2	TRBJ2-7	NA	CASSLRLAGAYEQYF	TGTGCCAGCAGCTTAAGACTAGCGGGGGCCTACGAGCAGTACTTC
NA	TRBV25-1	TRBJ2-1	NA	CASRVSGFYYEQFF	TGTGCCAGCAGGGTGTCCGGATTCTACTACGAGCAGTTCTTC
NA	TRBV20-1	TRBJ1-1	NA	CSARDNSEAFF	TGCAGTGCTAGAGATAATAGTGAAGCTTTCTTT
NA	TRBV4-3	TRBJ1-2	NA	CASSQDSGGYGYTF	TGCGCCAGCAGCCAAGATTCGGGGGGCTATGGCTACACCTTC
TRBD1	TRBV30	TRBJ1-1	NA	CAWKEGTVEAFF	TGTGCCTGGAAGGAAGGGACAGTTGAAGCTTTCTTT
NA	TRBV10-3	TRBJ2-5	NA	CAISESLPRTQYF	TGTGCCATCAGCGAATCCCTCCCCAGGACCCAGTACTTC
NA	TRBV7-9	TRBJ2-3	NA	CASSLVGRGSTDTQYF	TGTGCCAGCAGCTTAGTGGGCCGAGGGAGCACAGATACGCAGTATTTT
NA	TRBV19	TRBJ2-7	NA	CASSILPGAYEQYF	TGTGCCAGTAGTATCCTCCCCGGGGCCTACGAGCAGTACTTC
NA	TRBV11-2	TRBJ2-5	NA	CASTFTGEETQYF	TGTGCCAGCACCTTTACGGGAGAAGAGACCCAGTACTTC
TRBD1	TRBV25-1	TRBJ1-6	NA	CASSAGQGDNSPLHF	TGTGCCAGCAGTGCAGGACAGGGTGATAATTCACCCCTCCACTTT
NA	TRBV5-1	TRBJ1-4	NA	CASSLGAGEKLFF	TGCGCCAGCAGTCTGGGGGCAGGGGAAAAACTGTTTTTT
NA	TRBV18	TRBJ1-1	NA	CATNGGAEAFF	TGTGCCACTAACGGAGGGGCTGAAGCTTTCTTT
NA	TRBV10-1	TRBJ2-3	NA	CASSVRGRADTQYF	TGCGCCAGCAGTGTTAGGGGTAGGGCAGATACGCAGTATTTT
NA	TRBV19	TRBJ2-1	NA	CASQSVARGYSSYNEQFF	TGTGCCAGTCAATCGGTAGCGCGCGGGTACAGCTCCTACAATGAGCAGTTCTTC
NA	TRBV4-3	TRBJ2-1	NA	CASSPTTDSYNEQFF	TGCGCCAGCAGCCCGACAACCGACAGCTACAATGAGCAGTTCTTC
NA	TRBV19	TRBJ2-6	NA	CASSPGPGDSGANVLTF	TGTGCCAGTAGTCCGGGACCGGGAGACTCTGGGGCCAACGTCCTGACTTTC
NA	TRBV4-3	TRBJ2-3	NA	CASSESSTSTDTQYF	TGCGCCAGCAGCGAAAGCTCCACTAGCACAGATACGCAGTATTTT
NA	TRBV6-5	TRBJ1-1	NA	CASSGQSEAFF	TGTGCCAGCAGTGGACAGTCTGAAGCTTTCTTT
TRBD2	TRBV2	TRBJ2-1	NA	CASMMTSGGAAEQFF	TGTGCCAGCATGATGACTAGCGGGGGGGCCGCTGAGCAGTTCTTC
TRBD2	TRBV5-1	TRBJ2-3	NA	CASSLGLAEVTQYF	TGCGCCAGCAGCTTGGGTCTAGCGGAAGTTACGCAGTATTTT
NA	TRBV4-1	TRBJ2-1	NA	CASPGYEQFF	TGCGCCAGTCCAGGGTATGAGCAGTTCTTC
TRBD1	TRBV5-5	TRBJ2-3	NA	CASSLVQGRLKDTQYF	TGTGCCAGCAGCTTGGTACAGGGGCGGTTGAAAGATACGCAGTATTTT
TRBD1	TRBV7-9	TRBJ2-3	once	CASSAGQGGTDTQYF	TGTGCCAGCAGCGCAGGACAGGGGGGAACAGATACGCAGTATTTT
TRBD1	TRBV7-2	TRBJ1-2	NA	CASSLTRTGAGYGYTF	TGTGCCAGCAGCTTAACCCGGACAGGGGCGGGCTATGGCTACACCTTC
NA	TRBV19	TRBJ1-1	NA	CASSIWGGNTEAFF	TGTGCCAGTAGTATTTGGGGGGGGAACACTGAAGCTTTCTTT
NA	TRBV27	TRBJ1-2	NA	CASSPQGGAVGYTF	TGTGCCAGCAGTCCGCAGGGAGGGGCGGTTGGCTACACCTTC
TRBD2	TRBV2	TRBJ2-1	NA	CASSTSGRNDNEQFF	TGTGCCAGCAGCACTAGCGGGAGGAATGACAATGAGCAGTTCTTC
NA	TRBV19	TRBJ2-3	NA	CASRRNGGPPDTQYF	TGTGCCAGTAGGAGAAACGGGGGGCCCCCAGATACGCAGTATTTT
NA	TRBV7-8	TRBJ2-7	NA	CASSLGWDSLYEQYF	TGTGCCAGCAGCTTAGGTTGGGACTCCCTCTACGAGCAGTACTTC
TRBD2	TRBV9	TRBJ2-1	NA	CASSAAGTSALGEQFF	TGTGCCAGCAGCGCGGCCGGGACTAGCGCCCTTGGTGAGCAGTTCTTC
TRBD2	TRBV27	TRBJ2-2	once	CASSLYLAGANTGELFF	TGTGCCAGCAGTTTATATCTAGCGGGGGCTAACACCGGGGAGCTGTTTTTT
NA	TRBV5-4	TRBJ2-1	NA	CASSQKRAYNEQFF	TGTGCCAGCAGCCAGAAGCGGGCGTACAATGAGCAGTTCTTC
TRBD1	TRBV5-5	TRBJ1-1	NA	CASSMGQGNTEAFF	TGTGCCAGCAGCATGGGACAGGGGAACACTGAAGCTTTCTTT
NA	TRBV7-9	TRBJ1-2	few	CASSGAGVYGNGYTF	TGTGCCAGCAGCGGGGCAGGGGTTTACGGGAATGGCTACACCTTC
TRBD1	TRBV6-7	TRBJ2-7	NA	CASGEQGDEQYF	TGTGCCAGCGGGGAGCAGGGGGACGAGCAGTACTTC
NA	TRBV5-1	TRBJ1-1	NA	CASSLEQITAEAFF	TGCGCCAGCAGCTTGGAACAGATTACGGCTGAAGCTTTCTTT
NA	TRBV4-3	TRBJ2-3	NA	CASSQDSPGPLLDTQYF	TGCGCCAGCAGCCAAGACTCTCCGGGTCCCCTTTTGGATACGCAGTATTTT
NA	TRBV6-6	TRBJ1-2	NA	CASSSISVDYGYTF	TGTGCCAGCAGTTCCATTAGTGTCGACTATGGCTACACCTTC
TRBD1	TRBV29-1	TRBJ2-7	NA	CSVGDRAYEQYF	TGCAGCGTTGGGGACAGGGCCTACGAGCAGTACTTC
TRBD1	TRBV14	TRBJ2-5	NA	CASSQIGQVQETQYF	TGTGCCAGCAGCCAAATCGGACAGGTCCAAGAGACCCAGTACTTC
NA	TRBV10-3	TRBJ1-1	few	CAISDSRTDTEAFF	TGTGCCATCAGTGACAGCCGGACAGACACTGAAGCTTTCTTT
NA	TRBV7-9	TRBJ2-2	NA	CASSASGNTGELFF	TGTGCCAGCAGCGCTTCGGGGAACACCGGGGAGCTGTTTTTT
NA	TRBV7-2	TRBJ2-1	NA	CASSLMGGRVQFF	TGTGCCAGCAGCCTCATGGGGGGAAGGGTGCAGTTCTTC
TRBD1	TRBV11-2	TRBJ2-7	NA	CASSLKGTGISYEQYF	TGTGCCAGCAGCTTAAAAGGGACAGGGATATCCTACGAGCAGTACTTC
NA	TRBV6-5	TRBJ2-2	NA	CASFGGNTGELFF	TGTGCCAGCTTCGGGGGGAACACCGGGGAGCTGTTTTTT
TRBD2	TRBV6-5	TRBJ2-7	NA	CASRGSGGAIYEQYF	TGTGCCAGCAGGGGAAGCGGGGGGGCCATCTACGAGCAGTACTTC
NA	TRBV9	TRBJ2-1	NA	CASSVVAGHEQFF	TGTGCCAGCAGCGTAGTGGCGGGCCATGAGCAGTTCTTC
NA	TRBV19	TRBJ2-1	NA	CASSPGSPYNEQFF	TGTGCCAGTAGTCCCGGGTCACCCTACAATGAGCAGTTCTTC
NA	TRBV9	TRBJ2-7	NA	CASSPGRGLGHEQYF	TGTGCCAGCAGCCCGGGTAGGGGATTAGGCCACGAGCAGTACTTC
NA	TRBV29-1	TRBJ2-3	NA	CSANPAGTTDTQYF	TGCAGCGCGAACCCGGCGGGAACCACAGATACGCAGTATTTT
NA	TRBV6-5	TRBJ2-7	NA	CASNPRGASYEQYF	TGTGCCAGCAACCCCAGGGGGGCCTCCTACGAGCAGTACTTC
NA	TRBV10-1	TRBJ2-3	NA	CASSESKFHPRDTQYF	TGCGCCAGCAGTGAGTCCAAGTTTCACCCGAGGGATACGCAGTATTTT
NA	TRBV19	TRBJ1-6	few	CASSNGQVNSPLHF	TGTGCCAGCAGTAACGGACAAGTCAATTCACCCCTCCACTTT
TRBD1	TRBV2	TRBJ2-7	NA	CASSQTYRGSEQYF	TGTGCCAGCAGCCAAACTTACAGGGGTAGCGAGCAGTACTTC